The count of the clone carrying this T cell receptor beta chain is one. Its antigen is still unknown. This sample was included in a study of post-analysis software for immune sequencing data. Study-wide context: The study covered relapsing-remitting, secondary progressive and progressive-relapsing courses of multiple sclerosis. Study findings and constraints: Patients had higher frequencies than controls of roughly five TRBV segments, including TRBV5-6, TRBV5-1 and TRBV20-1. Co-batched samples clustered tightly together by F measure. In multiple sclerosis, normalized Chao1 diversity was significantly below that of controls.

Unique molecular identifiers were built into the TCR beta cDNA libraries. TCRdb independently ran MiXCR on the PCR reads; one entry per CDR3 protein. Of 750,000 to 950,000 distinct CDR3 sequences listed, around 45% were seen once; the top ten hold 4% to 5%. CDR3 length: 13 amino acids. CDR1 is MNHEY and CDR2 is SMNVEV in the germline V gene (reference sequence). V lost 6 bases and J 5 bases, leaving 14 bases between the germline ends. The sequence came from a girl between 10 and 17 years old with multiple sclerosis. The J gene is TRBJ2-7, the V gene TRBV27, with a tentative D call TRBD2 (6 bases). Sequencing input: blood. In nucleotides, the CDR3 is TGTGCCAGCAGACCCCATAGCGGCCACGAGCAGTACTTC. It specifies CASRPHSGHEQYF.